These T cell receptor beta chains were read from a single sample in a study of circulating CD8 cells and anti-PD-1 response in melanoma. TCRdb independently ran MiXCR on the reads; one entry per CDR3 protein. Of around 180 distinct CDR3 sequences listed, 6.5% to 9.5% were seen once; the top ten hold over 60%. The material was CD8+ T cells from PBMCs, obtained at baseline or after one month of anti-PD-1 therapy (not recorded which). Source of these receptors: a human donor with melanoma. Each CDR3 is given with its conserved first and last residue. D genes are given only for firm matches. Size is omitted from some rows. Given values are once, few, many or a class for expanded clones.

V gene: TRBV19; clone size: large; J gene: TRBJ2-1; CDR3 length: 14; D gene: TRBD2; CDR3 protein: CASSWGLAGSEQFF; CDR3 DNA: TGTGCCAGTAGTTGGGGACTAGCGGGCTCTGAGCAGTTCTTC
V gene: TRBV5-6; clone size: medium-sized; J gene: TRBJ2-2; CDR3 length: 15; D gene: TRBD1; CDR3 protein: CASSLVQGDTGELFF; CDR3 DNA: TGTGCCAGCAGCTTGGTACAGGGGGACACCGGGGAGCTGTTTTTT
V gene: TRBV20-1; clone size: large; J gene: TRBJ2-1; CDR3 length: 16; D gene: TRBD2; CDR3 protein: CSAELAAYSSYNEQFF; CDR3 DNA: TGCAGTGCCGAACTAGCGGCGTACTCGTCCTACAATGAGCAGTTCTTC
V gene: TRBV28; clone size: large; J gene: TRBJ2-7; CDR3 length: 13; D gene: TRBD1; CDR3 protein: CASRHGTDYEQYF; CDR3 DNA: TGTGCCAGCAGACACGGGACAGACTACGAGCAGTACTTC
V gene: TRBV12-3/TRBV12-4; clone size: medium-sized; J gene: TRBJ2-5; CDR3 length: 17; D gene: TRBD2; CDR3 protein: CASRPGTSGRGGETQYF; CDR3 DNA: TGTGCCAGCAGACCCGGGACTAGCGGGAGAGGTGGAGAGACCCAGTACTTC
V gene: TRBV20-1; clone size: medium-sized; J gene: TRBJ2-7; CDR3 length: 13; D gene: -; CDR3 protein: CSASGQEGYEQYF; CDR3 DNA: TGCAGTGCTAGTGGGCAGGAGGGCTACGAGCAGTACTTC
V gene: TRBV25-1; clone size: large; J gene: TRBJ2-7; CDR3 length: 14; D gene: TRBD1; CDR3 protein: CASSETLTGDEQYF; CDR3 DNA: TGTGCCAGCAGTGAAACCCTGACAGGGGACGAGCAGTACTTC
V gene: TRBV7-2; clone size: hyperexpanded; J gene: TRBJ2-1; CDR3 length: 15; D gene: -; CDR3 protein: CASSSGSGAYNEQFF; CDR3 DNA: TGTGCCAGCAGCTCCGGCTCGGGGGCCTACAATGAGCAGTTCTTC
V gene: TRBV19; clone size: -; J gene: TRBJ2-7; CDR3 length: 12; D gene: -; CDR3 protein: CASSAINYEQYF; CDR3 DNA: TGTGCCAGTAGCGCCATAAACTACGAGCAGTACTTC
V gene: TRBV20-1; clone size: medium-sized; J gene: TRBJ2-5; CDR3 length: 12; D gene: TRBD2; CDR3 protein: CSAQAGGETQYF; CDR3 DNA: TGCAGTGCACAAGCGGGAGGGGAGACCCAGTACTTC
V gene: TRBV20-1; clone size: medium-sized; J gene: TRBJ1-1; CDR3 length: 15; D gene: -; CDR3 protein: CSAITAQTADTEAFF; CDR3 DNA: TGCAGTGCTATAACGGCTCAGACGGCTGACACTGAAGCTTTCTTT
V gene: TRBV7-8; clone size: large; J gene: TRBJ2-2; CDR3 length: 16; D gene: -; CDR3 protein: CASSGIGILGTGELFF; CDR3 DNA: TGTGCCAGCAGTGGGATCGGGATCCTGGGAACCGGGGAGCTGTTTTTT
V gene: TRBV27; clone size: medium-sized; J gene: TRBJ2-3; CDR3 length: 15; D gene: TRBD2; CDR3 protein: CASTRLAGRTDTQYF; CDR3 DNA: TGTGCCAGCACAAGGCTAGCGGGGCGCACAGATACGCAGTATTTT
V gene: TRBV29-1; clone size: medium-sized; J gene: TRBJ1-2; CDR3 length: 15; D gene: -; CDR3 protein: CSVEDREVYNYGYTF; CDR3 DNA: TGCAGCGTTGAAGATCGCGAGGTTTACAACTATGGCTACACCTTC
V gene: TRBV19; clone size: medium-sized; J gene: TRBJ2-7; CDR3 length: 16; D gene: TRBD1; CDR3 protein: CASSIDRDSDTYEQYF; CDR3 DNA: TGTGCCAGTAGTATAGATCGGGACAGCGATACCTACGAGCAGTACTTC